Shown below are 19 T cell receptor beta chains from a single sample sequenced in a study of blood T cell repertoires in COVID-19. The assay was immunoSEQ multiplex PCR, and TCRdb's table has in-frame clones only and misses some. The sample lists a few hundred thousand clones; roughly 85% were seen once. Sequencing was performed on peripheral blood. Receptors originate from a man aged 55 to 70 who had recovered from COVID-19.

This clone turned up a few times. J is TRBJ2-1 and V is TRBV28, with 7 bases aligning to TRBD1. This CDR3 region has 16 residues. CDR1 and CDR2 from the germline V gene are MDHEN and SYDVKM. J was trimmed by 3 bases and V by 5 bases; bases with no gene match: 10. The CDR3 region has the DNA TGTGCCAGCAGTATCCGACAGGGATTGGGCTACAATGAGCAGTTCTTC. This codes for CASSIRQGLGYNEQFF.

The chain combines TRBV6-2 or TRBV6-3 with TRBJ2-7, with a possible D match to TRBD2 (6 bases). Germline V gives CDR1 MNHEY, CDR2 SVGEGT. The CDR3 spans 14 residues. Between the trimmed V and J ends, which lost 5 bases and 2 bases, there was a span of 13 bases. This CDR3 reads CASSRTGGAYEQYF. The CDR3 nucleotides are TGTGCCAGCAGTCGCACCGGGGGAGCCTACGAGCAGTACTTC.

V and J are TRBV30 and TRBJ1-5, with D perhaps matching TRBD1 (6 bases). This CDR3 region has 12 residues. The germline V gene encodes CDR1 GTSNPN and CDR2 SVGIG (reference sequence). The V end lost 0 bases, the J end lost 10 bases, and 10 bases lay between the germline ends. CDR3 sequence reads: CAWSVGGGPQHF. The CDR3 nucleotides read TGTGCCTGGAGTGTAGGGGGGGGACCCCAGCATTTT.

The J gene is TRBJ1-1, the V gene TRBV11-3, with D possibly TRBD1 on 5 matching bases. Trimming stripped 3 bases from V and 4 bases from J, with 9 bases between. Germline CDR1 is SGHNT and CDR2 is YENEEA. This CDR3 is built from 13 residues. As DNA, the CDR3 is TGTGCCAGCAGCTTGGGGCCTGTCACTGAAGCTTTCTTT. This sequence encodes CASSLGPVTEAFF. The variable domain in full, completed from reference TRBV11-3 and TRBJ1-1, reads EAGVVQSPRYKIIEKKQPVAFWCNPISGHNTLYWYLQNLGQGPELLIRYENEEAVDDSQLPKDRFSAERLKGVDSTLKIQPAELGDSAVYLCASSLGPVTEAFFGQGTRLTVV.

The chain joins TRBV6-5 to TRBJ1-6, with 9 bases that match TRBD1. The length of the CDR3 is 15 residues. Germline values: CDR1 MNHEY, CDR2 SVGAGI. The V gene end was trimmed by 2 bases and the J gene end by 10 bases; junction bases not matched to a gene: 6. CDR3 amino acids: CASSYGTGQWSPLHF. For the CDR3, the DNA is TGTGCCAGCAGTTACGGGACAGGGCAGTGGTCACCCCTCCACTTT.

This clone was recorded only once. The DNA for the CDR3 is TGTGCCAGCAGCGCCCCTGGCCTAGCGGGGACCAATGAGCAGTTCTTC. This encodes CASSAPGLAGTNEQFF. This sequence joins TRBV7-2 and TRBJ2-1, with TRBD2 matching 9 bases. With V trimmed by 5 bases and J by 6 bases, 11 bases remained unmatched. CDR3 length: 16 amino acids. Germline loops: CDR1 SGHTA, CDR2 FQGNSA.

In DNA form, the CDR3 reads TGTGCCACCAGTGATCCCGCGCGGAGCACAGATACGCAGTATTTT. As protein: CATSDPARSTDTQYF. The V call is TRBV24-1, the J call TRBJ2-3, with D unclear. Trimming took 3 bases from V and 0 from J, leaving 9 bases between them. This CDR3 spans 15 amino acids. Germline V gene lookup returns CDR1 KGHDR and CDR2 SFDVKD.

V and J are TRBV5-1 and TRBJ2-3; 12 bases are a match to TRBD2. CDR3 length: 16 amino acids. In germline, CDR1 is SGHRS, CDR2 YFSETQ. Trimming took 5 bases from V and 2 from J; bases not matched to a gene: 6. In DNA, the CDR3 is TGCGCCAGCAGTCACGGACTAGCGGGGAACACAGATACGCAGTATTTT. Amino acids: CASSHGLAGNTDTQYF.

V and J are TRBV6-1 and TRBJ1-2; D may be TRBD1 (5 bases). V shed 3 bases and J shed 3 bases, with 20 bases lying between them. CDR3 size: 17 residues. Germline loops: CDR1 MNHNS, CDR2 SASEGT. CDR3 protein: CASSDRGRDSRHYGYTF. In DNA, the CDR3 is TGTGCCAGCAGTGACAGAGGCAGGGACTCTCGGCACTATGGCTACACCTTC.

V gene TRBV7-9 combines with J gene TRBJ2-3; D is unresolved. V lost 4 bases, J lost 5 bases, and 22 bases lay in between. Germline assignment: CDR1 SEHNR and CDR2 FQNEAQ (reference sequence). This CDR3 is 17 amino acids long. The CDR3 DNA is TGTGCCAGCAGCTCCCCCTTTTCCCGCCCTGCACAAGATACGCAGTATTTT. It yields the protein CASSSPFSRPAQDTQYF.

The CDR3 region has the DNA TGCGCCAGCCACGACAGGGGAGGTCAGCCCCAGCATTTT. Protein sequence: CASHDRGGQPQHF. The chain has TRBV10-2 and TRBJ1-5; TRBD1 matches 8 bases. The CDR3 is 13 amino acids. The V gene's germline CDR1 is WSHSY and CDR2 SAAADI. The V and J ends lost 8 bases and 6 bases, in that order; junction bases with no gene match: 6.

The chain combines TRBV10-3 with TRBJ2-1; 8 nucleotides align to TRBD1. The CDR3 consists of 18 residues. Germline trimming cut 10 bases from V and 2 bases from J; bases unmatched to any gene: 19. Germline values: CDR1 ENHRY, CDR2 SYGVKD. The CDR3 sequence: CATAGTGGSWNTYNEQFF. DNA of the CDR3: TGTGCCACAGCCGGGACAGGAGGCAGCTGGAATACCTACAATGAGCAGTTCTTC.

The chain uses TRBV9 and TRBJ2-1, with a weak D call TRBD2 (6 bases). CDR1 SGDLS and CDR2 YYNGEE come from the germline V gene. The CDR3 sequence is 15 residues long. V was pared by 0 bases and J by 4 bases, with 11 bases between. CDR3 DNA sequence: TGTGCCAGCAGCGTAGGAAGCGGGCCGTACAATGAGCAGTTCTTC. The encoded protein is CASSVGSGPYNEQFF.

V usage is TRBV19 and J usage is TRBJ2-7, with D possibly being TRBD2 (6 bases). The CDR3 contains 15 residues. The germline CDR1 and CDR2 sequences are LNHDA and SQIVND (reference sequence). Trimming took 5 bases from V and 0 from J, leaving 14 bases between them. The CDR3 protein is CASSPWTTSSYEQYF. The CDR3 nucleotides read TGTGCCAGTAGTCCATGGACTACAAGCTCCTACGAGCAGTACTTC.

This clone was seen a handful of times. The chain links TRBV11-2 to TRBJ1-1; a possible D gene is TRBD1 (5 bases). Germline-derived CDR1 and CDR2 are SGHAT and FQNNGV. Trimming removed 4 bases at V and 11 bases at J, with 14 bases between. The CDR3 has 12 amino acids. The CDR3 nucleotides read TGTGCCAGCAGCTCCCAGGGTGTGGGGGCTTTCTTT. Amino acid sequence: CASSSQGVGAFF.

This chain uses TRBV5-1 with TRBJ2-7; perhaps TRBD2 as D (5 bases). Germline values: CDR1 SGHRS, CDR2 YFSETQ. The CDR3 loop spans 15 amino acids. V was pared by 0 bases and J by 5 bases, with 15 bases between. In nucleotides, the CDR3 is TGCGCCAGCAGCTTGGAACCGGGATCTGGCAACGAGCAGTACTTC. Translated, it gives CASSLEPGSGNEQYF.

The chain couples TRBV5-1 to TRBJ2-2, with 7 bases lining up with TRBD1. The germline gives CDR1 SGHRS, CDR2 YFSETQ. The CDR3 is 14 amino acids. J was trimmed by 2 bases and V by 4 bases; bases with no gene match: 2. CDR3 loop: CASSRDSNTGELFF. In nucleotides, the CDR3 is TGCGCCAGCAGCCGGGACAGTAACACCGGGGAGCTGTTTTTT.

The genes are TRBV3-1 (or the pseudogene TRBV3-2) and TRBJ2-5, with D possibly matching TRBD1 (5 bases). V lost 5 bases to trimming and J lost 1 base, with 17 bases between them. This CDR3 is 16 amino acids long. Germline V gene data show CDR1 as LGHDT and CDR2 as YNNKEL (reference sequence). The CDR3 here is CASSTRSFRAQETQYF. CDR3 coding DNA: TGTGCCAGCAGCACCCGGTCCTTCAGGGCCCAAGAGACCCAGTACTTC.

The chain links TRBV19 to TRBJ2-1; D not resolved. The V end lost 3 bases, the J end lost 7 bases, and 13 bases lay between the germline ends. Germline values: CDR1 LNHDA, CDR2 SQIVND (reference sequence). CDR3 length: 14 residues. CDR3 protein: CASSISRQANEQFF. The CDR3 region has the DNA TGTGCCAGTAGTATTAGTAGGCAGGCTAATGAGCAGTTCTTC.